This T cell receptor (beta chain) was recovered during a study of blood T cell repertoires in COVID-19. With 3 bases removed from V and 5 bases from J, the gap between germline ends came to 5 bases. This CDR3 is built from 12 residues. The germline CDR1 and CDR2 sequences are MDHEN and SYDVKM. Assay: immunoSEQ multiplex PCR; the TCRdb copy retains only in-frame clones and omits some. The table lists over 85,000 clones, over 75% of them singletons, with 2% to 2.5% in the top ten. The TCR was taken from a woman aged 70 to 79 with acute or convalescent COVID-19. The rearrangement joins TRBV28 to TRBJ1-5; no definite D call. Sequencing was performed on peripheral blood. The CDR3 bases are TGTGCCAGCAGTTTCGAGGATCAGCCCCAGCATTTT. It codes for CASSFEDQPQHF.